This entry concerns a single T cell receptor beta chain. Its antigen is as yet unknown. TCRdb recomputed calls from the 5' RACE reads with MiXCR, one row per CDR3 protein. The sample consists of about 170,000 distinct CDR3 sequences, about an eighth of them appearing once. The sample originates from a study of T-cell memory formation after mild COVID-19. Study information: TCR clusters showed largely donor specificity.

Between the trimmed V and J ends, which lost 2 bases and 4 bases, there was a span of 17 bases. The CDR3 is made up of 17 amino acids. Germline CDR1 reads LNHNV; CDR2 reads YYDKDF (reference sequence). Findings and limits, study-wide: SARS-CoV-2 specificity of second-wave clones peaking day 37 was unconfirmed. Later expanders leaned CD4+, whereas clones that contracted between day 15 and 85 were balanced CD4/CD8. Pre-infection memory showed some responding clones, and this suggested that cross-reactive memory joined.

This sequence joins TRBV15 and TRBJ2-2; the D gene could be TRBD1 or TRBD2 (6 bases each). Sequencing was carried out using PBMCs or a T cell subset sorted from them (not recorded which). The sequence was collected from a man aged 18 to 30 who had mild COVID-19 (a few samples of this study predate the infection). Cell type and time point are not known. CDR3 region: CATSRRTPRGRTGELFF. The CDR3 DNA reads TGTGCCACCAGCAGAAGAACACCACGGGGGCGCACCGGGGAGCTGTTTTTT.